This TCR beta chain is from a study of T cell repertoires in cytomegalovirus infection (dated by TCRdb to the late 2010s). Looking at the study overall: Peptide stimulations targeted recently identified HLA-C-restricted CMV epitopes, whose presentation resists viral immunomodulation, together with well-studied HLA-B-restricted epitopes. Donor HLA type was relevant to the analysis, as public TCR beta signatures indicated carriage of CMV infection together with the matching HLA type.

Sequencing took place on an Illumina HiSeq 1500. The public reads were reanalyzed by TCRdb: fastp trimming at Q25, MiXCR alignment, in-frame beta chains only. Entries are consolidated by CDR3 protein sequence, retaining the most common genes and DNA. The sample includes 700,000 to 950,000 distinct CDR3 sequences, with 30% to 35% observed a single time. The ten largest clones add up to roughly 12% of the sample. V loses 1 base of germline sequence and J loses 5 bases, and the interval between the two ends is 7 bases. According to the germline V gene, CDR1 reads SGHTA and CDR2 reads FQGNSA. Measured from the cysteine to the phenylalanine, the CDR3 is 13 residues long. Kept here is only the CDR3 DNA, which spans 39 bases and is read in frame from base 1. This clonotype was found a few times. Its antigen is currently not known. There are no base qualities to consult, and no much larger clone falls within one base.

This sample's treatment or condition label indicates: in vitro stimulation with specific CMV peptide epitopes to enrich CMV-specific T cells. Study-level results and caveats: The ex vivo response was dominated by HLA-C-restricted CMV-specific TCR beta clonotypes, and the single most frequent clonotype in two of eight donors was supplied by these HLA-C-restricted clonotypes. In both this cohort and an independent cohort of approximately 350 donors, the cumulative frequency of public TCR beta family members distinguished carriers of CMV infection plus the relevant HLA type.

The sequence joins TRBV7-2 to TRBJ2-3; confidence is insufficient to name the D gene. This receptor was obtained from a human donor in good health (CMV status not recorded). Some clones in this sample may be carry-over from other donors' samples. Sample: cultured CD8+ T cells from PBMCs, taken from culture after CMV antigen stimulation. The CDR3 amino acid sequence is: CASSLDIIDTQYF. The bases read TGTGCCAGCAGCTTAGACATCATAGATACGCAGTATTTT.